The clone carrying this T cell receptor beta chain was found a few times. The PCR had 60 Vbeta and 13 Jbeta primers. The data were produced by immunoSEQ multiplex PCR, yet TCRdb's version contains in-frame clones alone and is incomplete. The sample includes about 170,000 clones, 75% to 85% of them seen just once. This entry comes from a study of cytomegalovirus exposure and HLA in healthy donors. The clonotype was recovered from a woman in her 50s in good health and CMV-seronegative. Material: PBMCs.

CDR3 DNA sequence: TGTGCCAGCAGCTTAGGTACCTACGAGCAGTACTTC. Translated: CASSLGTYEQYF. This sequence joins TRBV7-8 and TRBJ2-7, with D unclear. Trimming removed 1 base at V and 2 bases at J, with 3 bases between. The CDR3 totals 12 residues. Germline lookup yields CDR1 SGHVS and CDR2 FQNEAQ.